Presented here are 31 T cell receptor beta chains from one specimen sequenced in a study of cytomegalovirus exposure and HLA in healthy donors. In the PCR, 60 Vbeta and 13 Jbeta primers were used. Sequenced by immunoSEQ multiplex PCR; TCRdb stores in-frame clones only, minus some. The table includes about 200,000 clones, about four fifths detected once. Sample: PBMCs. These receptor sequences come from a girl aged 10-17 years in good health and CMV-seropositive.

The rearrangement joins TRBV6-1 to TRBJ2-3, with 7 positions matching TRBD2. V dropped 2 bases and J dropped 2; count of bases not matched to a gene: 4. The CDR3 totals 15 residues. From germline, CDR1 is MNHNS and CDR2 SASEGT. The CDR3 bases are TGTGCCAGCAGTGAACAGCGGGGCGCCACAGATACGCAGTATTTT. Translation: CASSEQRGATDTQYF.

This chain links TRBV4-3 with TRBJ1-2; TRBD1 is a possible D gene (5 bases). The V and J ends lost 0 bases and 7 bases respectively, with 18 bases between them. Germline CDR1 is LGHNA and CDR2 is YSLEER. The CDR3 is made up of 16 amino acids. CDR3 sequence: CASSQDPIRAWGGYTF. CDR3 in DNA: TGCGCCAGCAGCCAAGATCCTATCAGGGCCTGGGGTGGCTACACCTTC.

The rearrangement links TRBV4-3 to TRBJ1-4; TRBD1 agrees at 9 bases. The V and J ends lost 4 bases and 8 bases, in that order; junction bases with no gene match: 8. The CDR3 contains 15 residues. Germline assignment: CDR1 LGHNA and CDR2 YSLEER. CDR3 loop: CASSPGGTGHEKLFF. DNA for the CDR3: TGCGCCAGCAGCCCGGGTGGGACAGGGCACGAAAAACTGTTTTTT.

Turning to this clone: The sample holds other DNA sequences that translate to the same CDR3. The V gene is TRBV9, the J gene TRBJ2-7; TRBD2 matches 8 bases. V trimming: 4 bases; J trimming: 0 bases; junction bases outside the gene matches: 6. The CDR3 has 15 amino acids. Germline assignment: CDR1 SGDLS and CDR2 YYNGEE. The CDR3 DNA is TGTGCCAGCAGCCCAACGGGGGGGGCCTCCTACGAGCAGTACTTC. Translated: CASSPTGGASYEQYF.

The V call is TRBV2, the J call TRBJ2-2; 10 bases match TRBD2. The CDR3 loop spans 17 amino acids. J lost 5 bases, V lost 8 bases, and 14 bases had no gene match. The germline V gene has CDR1 SNHLY and CDR2 FYNNEI. The CDR3 here is CASSREGLAGATGELFF. The CDR3 bases are TGTGCCAGCTCTCGAGAAGGGCTAGCGGGGGCTACCGGGGAGCTGTTTTTT.

The genes are TRBV4-3 and TRBJ1-3; D is undetermined. The ends were cut back, 0 bases at V and 1 base at J, with 10 bases in the middle. The CDR3 loop spans 16 amino acids. Germline V gives CDR1 LGHNA, CDR2 YSLEER. The CDR3 coding sequence is TGCGCCAGCAGCCAAGATCTTCCCAGTTCTGGAAACACCATATATTTT. Translation: CASSQDLPSSGNTIYF.

Of note for this clone: At one boundary the junction diverges from the germline segment, which might be a read error. This chain uses TRBV27 with TRBJ2-7, with TRBD1 as a possible D gene (6 bases). The CDR3 has 11 residues. Germline loops: CDR1 MNHEY, CDR2 SMNVEV (reference sequence). CDR3 coding DNA: TGTGCCAGCGGACAGATTTACGAGCAGTGCTTC. Translation gives CASGQIYEQCF.

The chain uses TRBV10-2 and TRBJ2-5; D not resolved. This CDR3 contains 12 residues. CDR1 is WSHSY and CDR2 is SAAADI in the germline V gene. CDR3 sequence reads: CAVSSFQETQYF. DNA for the CDR3: TGCGCGGTGAGTAGTTTTCAAGAGACCCAGTACTTC.

The chain employs TRBV21-1 and TRBJ1-2; the listed D gene, TRBD1, was not tested against the DNA. TRBV21-1 is designated a pseudogene. The CDR3 runs 16 residues. CDR3 loop: CASSKGRTGNPTGYTF. CDR3 bases: TGTGCCAGCAGCAAGGGAAGGACAGGGAATCCCACTGGCTACACCTTC.

The J gene is TRBJ2-3, the V gene TRBV7-6; D gene ambiguous. CDR3 length: 13 residues. V was pared by 3 bases and J by 0 bases, with 4 bases between. From germline, CDR1 is SGHVS and CDR2 FNYEAQ. The CDR3 DNA sequence: TGTGCCAGCAGCTTGGCCAGCACAGATACGCAGTATTTT. It encodes CASSLASTDTQYF. Filled out from reference TRBV7-6 and TRBJ2-3, the complete variable domain reads GAGVSQSPRYKVTKRGQDVALRCDPISGHVSLYWYRQALGQGPEFLTYFNYEAQQDKSGLPNDRFSAERPEGSISTLTIQRTEQRDSAMYRCASSLASTDTQYFGPGTRLTVL.

J is TRBJ2-1 and V is TRBV19, with D possibly matching TRBD2 (6 bases). Germline V gives CDR1 LNHDA, CDR2 SQIVND (reference sequence). The CDR3 runs 18 residues. The V end was cut by 4 bases, the J end by 2 bases, with 21 bases between. DNA of the CDR3: TGTGCCAGTAGTACCACGTGGAGTGGCGGGGTTGCCTACAATGAGCAGTTCTTC. It translates to CASSTTWSGGVAYNEQFF.

The V and J genes are TRBV5-4 and TRBJ2-7; TRBD1 matches 7 bases. The germline V gene has CDR1 SGHNT and CDR2 YYREEE (reference sequence). CDR3 length: 13 amino acids. V trimming: 4 bases; J trimming: 4 bases; junction bases outside the gene matches: 5. The CDR3 region is CASSLPGQYEQYF. CDR3 nucleotide sequence: TGTGCCAGCAGCCTCCCGGGACAGTACGAGCAGTACTTC.

The chain uses TRBV4-3 and TRBJ2-2, with TRBD2 identical over 8 bases. The V and J ends lost 3 bases and 3 bases, in that order; junction bases with no gene match: 6. The CDR3 runs to 16 residues. The V gene's germline CDR1 is LGHNA and CDR2 YSLEER. CDR3: CASSHLRGAYTGELFF. CDR3 sequence (DNA): TGCGCCAGCAGCCACCTGCGGGGGGCCTACACCGGGGAGCTGTTTTTT.

The gene calls are TRBV11-3 and TRBJ1-3, with D uncertain. Trimming stripped 4 bases from V and 0 bases from J, with 10 bases between. Per the germline V gene, CDR1 is SGHNT and CDR2 is YENEEA. The CDR3 has 15 residues. The CDR3 DNA follows: TGTGCCAGCAGCTCCTCCCCCGGCTCTGGAAACACCATATATTTT. Translated: CASSSSPGSGNTIYF.

This rearrangement joins TRBV10-3 to TRBJ1-6, with TRBD1 as a possible D gene (5 bases). The CDR3 sequence is 14 residues long. CDR1 and CDR2 (germline): ENHRY, SYGVKD. The V end was cut by 3 bases, the J end by 11 bases, with 14 bases between. CDR3 DNA sequence: TGTGCCATCAGTGAATTGCAGGGTATGACACCCCTCCACTTT. The encoded protein is CAISELQGMTPLHF.

A few counts support this clone. Other DNA sequences in this specimen translate into the identical CDR3. V gene TRBV7-2 combines with J gene TRBJ2-5; 7 positions match TRBD1. Germline CDR1 is SGHTA and CDR2 is FQGNSA. The CDR3 length is 15 residues. The J segment lost 2 bases and the V segment lost 1 base, leaving 4 bases of the junction unmatched. The CDR3 region is CASSLVGTAQETQYF. The DNA for the CDR3 is TGTGCCAGCAGCTTAGTCGGGACAGCTCAAGAGACCCAGTACTTC.

The chain joins TRBV5-6 to TRBJ2-1, with 14 bases lining up with TRBD2. This CDR3 is built from 17 residues. Trimming took 1 base from V and 6 from J; bases not matched to a gene: 6. Looked up from germline, CDR1 is SGHDT and CDR2 is YYEEEE. This CDR3 is CASSLPRTSGGRNEQFF. CDR3 bases: TGTGCCAGCAGCTTGCCTCGGACTAGCGGGGGGCGCAATGAGCAGTTCTTC.

This chain connects TRBV10-1 to TRBJ2-1; TRBD2 might be the D (5 bases). CDR1 and CDR2 (germline): WNHNN, SYGVQD (reference sequence). The CDR3 contains 13 residues. The V and J ends lost 5 bases and 7 bases respectively, with 12 bases between them. The CDR3 is CASSNPSKNEQFF. CDR3 nucleotides: TGCGCCAGCAGTAACCCTAGCAAGAATGAGCAGTTCTTC.

The V and J genes are TRBV14 and TRBJ2-7, with unresolved D. The CDR3 length is 12 residues. V lost 4 bases and J 4 bases, leaving 8 bases between the germline ends. Germline lookup yields CDR1 SGHDN and CDR2 FVKESK. CDR3 nucleotides: TGTGCCAGCAGCCCAGGCGTATACGAGCAGTACTTC. As protein: CASSPGVYEQYF.

This chain uses TRBV5-8 with TRBJ1-6; a weak D match, TRBD1 (5 bases). CDR3 length: 16 residues. The germline V gene has CDR1 SGHTS and CDR2 YDEGEE. The V end lost 2 bases, the J end lost 5 bases, and 14 bases lay between the germline ends. The CDR3 loop reads CASSLSGGVNNSPLHF. For the CDR3, the DNA is TGTGCCAGCAGCTTATCCGGAGGGGTCAATAATTCACCCCTCCACTTT.

This chain uses TRBV27 with TRBJ2-1; 7 bases match TRBD2. This CDR3 spans 16 amino acids. V trimming: 0 bases; J trimming: 8 bases; junction bases outside the gene matches: 10. Germline-derived CDR1 and CDR2 are MNHEY and SMNVEV (reference sequence). This CDR3 reads CASSLSLGGVWDEQFF. For the CDR3, the DNA is TGTGCCAGCAGTTTATCGTTGGGGGGGGTTTGGGATGAGCAGTTCTTC.

The chain has TRBV4-2 and TRBJ2-5; 9 positions agree with TRBD2. Germline V gene sequence: CDR1 LGHNA, CDR2 YNFKEQ. V shed 0 bases and J 7 bases; nucleotides not matched to a gene: 6. This CDR3 has 15 residues. The CDR3 nucleotides are TGTGCCAGCAGCCAAGAAGGAAAAGCGGGGGGGACCCAGTACTTC. It yields the protein CASSQEGKAGGTQYF.

This clone appeared a few times. This chain uses TRBV7-2 with TRBJ2-3; TRBD2 matches at 9 bases. CDR1 is SGHTA, CDR2 FQGNSA, per germline. The CDR3 has 17 amino acids. Trimming at V came to 1 base and at J to 2 bases, leaving 7 bases not matched to a gene. CDR3 DNA: TGTGCCAGCAGCTTAGGAGGAGCGGGGGGAACCACAGATACGCAGTATTTT. This sequence encodes CASSLGGAGGTTDTQYF.

The chain couples TRBV13 to TRBJ2-3; D uncertain. The germline CDR1 and CDR2 sequences are PRHDT and FYEKMQ (reference sequence). V gave up 5 bases and J gave up 1 base, with 7 bases separating them. The CDR3 has 13 residues. This CDR3 reads CASSPPGTDTQYF. The CDR3 DNA is TGTGCCAGCAGCCCCCCTGGCACAGATACGCAGTATTTT.

The V call is TRBV10-3, the J call TRBJ2-7; possibly TRBD1 for D (6 bases). The length of the CDR3 is 12 residues. Trimming cost V 7 bases and J 0 bases, with 7 bases left between them. CDR1 is ENHRY, CDR2 SYGVKD, per germline. This CDR3 is CAIKDSSYEQYF. The CDR3 DNA follows: TGTGCCATCAAGGACAGCTCCTACGAGCAGTACTTC.

This chain uses TRBV9 with TRBJ1-3; TRBD1 agrees at 7 bases. The V segment lost 5 bases and the J segment 3 bases; nucleotides outside the gene matches: 5. CDR1 and CDR2 (germline): SGDLS, YYNGEE. The CDR3 consists of 14 residues. The CDR3 loop is CASSTNRGGNTIYF. The CDR3 DNA is TGTGCCAGCAGTACGAACAGGGGTGGAAACACCATATATTTT. The full variable domain, with the rest looked up from reference TRBV9 and TRBJ1-3, is DSGVTQTPKHLITATGQRVTLRCSPRSGDLSVYWYQQSLDQGLQFLIQYYNGEERAKGNILERFSAQQFPDLHSELNLSSLELGDSALYFCASSTNRGGNTIYFGEGSWLTVV.

The chain is built from TRBV25-1 and TRBJ2-3; TRBD2 is a possible D gene (7 bases). This CDR3 comprises 18 residues. V was pared by 2 bases and J by 2 bases, with 20 bases between. Germline CDR1 reads MGHDK; CDR2 reads SYGVNS. The CDR3 is CASSEVWGASGSTDTQYF. The CDR3, as DNA: TGTGCCAGCAGTGAAGTGTGGGGGGCTAGCGGTTCCACAGATACGCAGTATTTT.

The chain combines TRBV5-4 with TRBJ1-4; no definite D call. Germline-derived CDR1 and CDR2 are SGHNT and YYREEE (reference sequence). The CDR3 extends over 13 amino acids. Trimming left V 7 bases short and J 7 bases short, with 14 bases between. The CDR3 loop reads CASSTYEGEKLFF. As DNA, the CDR3 is TGTGCCAGCTCTACCTACGAGGGTGAAAAACTGTTTTTT.

The CDR3 nucleotides are TGTGCCAGCAGCCAAGCTCTCTTTACCGGGGAGCTGTTTTTT. This translates into CASSQALFTGELFF. The rearrangement links TRBV14 to TRBJ2-2; no reliable D call. With 1 base removed from V and 5 bases from J, the gap between germline ends came to 8 bases. The CDR3 contains 14 residues. Germline assignment: CDR1 SGHDN and CDR2 FVKESK.

The chain recombines TRBV9 with TRBJ2-1, with a tentative D call TRBD2 (6 bases). The CDR3 consists of 16 residues. The ends were cut back, 0 bases at V and 1 base at J, with 11 bases in the middle. Germline CDR1 and CDR2: SGDLS and YYNGEE. CDR3 residues: CASSVDSGRSYNEQFF. The CDR3 bases are TGTGCCAGCAGCGTAGACTCAGGGAGGTCCTACAATGAGCAGTTCTTC.

The chain is built from TRBV7-6 and TRBJ2-2; unclear D gene. The germline CDR1 and CDR2 sequences are SGHVS and FNYEAQ. The CDR3 is 16 residues long. V lost 1 base and J 0 bases, leaving 9 bases between the germline ends. CDR3 sequence: CASSLGTRSNTGELFF. The CDR3 region has the DNA TGTGCCAGCAGCTTAGGAACACGCTCGAACACCGGGGAGCTGTTTTTT.